Detailed here is one T cell receptor (beta chain). These data belong to a study of blood T cell repertoires in COVID-19. Per germline, CDR1 SGHVS and CDR2 FQNEAQ. The CDR3 length is 16 residues. The ends were cut back, 4 bases at V and 5 bases at J, with 17 bases in the middle. The table came from immunoSEQ multiplex PCR; TCRdb's copy has only in-frame clones and leaves some out. The sample yields a few hundred thousand clones, roughly 86% seen once. Participants reported their clinical history, and cohort assignment relied on those reports. For recovered donors of Cohort 3, there were two negative PCRs, clearance, or symptom resolution.

Sequencing input: PBMCs or T cells enriched from blood (not recorded which). The TCR sequence derives from a woman in her twenties or thirties who had recovered from COVID-19. The gene calls are TRBV7-8 and TRBJ1-4; no clear D. The CDR3 region has the DNA TGTGCCAGCAGCTCCTCTGTTGTTATGGGCAATGAAAAACTGTTTTTT. It encodes CASSSSVVMGNEKLFF.